The T cell receptor beta chain described here comes from a study of neoadjuvant nivolumab and ipilimumab in lung cancer. The count of this clone is one. Its antigen is as yet unknown. The V segment lost 4 bases and the J segment 4 bases; nucleotides outside the gene matches: 5. Germline CDR1 is MDHEN and CDR2 is SYDVKM. CDR3 length equals 14 residues. Study-wide points: From pretherapy to surgery, tumor richness and clonality rose with dual therapy.

TCRdb's table, derived via immunoSEQ multiplex PCR, lists solely in-frame clones and lacks some. The sample shows 26,000 or so clones, 65% to 85% of them seen only once. V and J are TRBV28 and TRBJ1-2; 8 bases line up with TRBD1. The source is an adult with non-small cell lung cancer. Sequenced here: peripheral blood, sampled before neoadjuvant nivolumab, alone or with ipilimumab. CDR3 in amino acids: CASSSWTGTYGYTF. The CDR3, as DNA: TGTGCCAGCAGTTCCTGGACAGGGACCTATGGCTACACCTTC.